The 13 T cell receptor beta chains below come from one sample, sequenced in a study of T cell responses to AZD1222 COVID-19 vaccine. Profiled with immunoSEQ multiplex PCR; TCRdb holds only in-frame clones, not every one. The data contain about 110,000 clones, approximately 90% of them singletons. Sequenced here: peripheral blood, sampled on day 0 of AZD1222 vaccination. The receptors derive from an adult in good health.

This chain links TRBV7-2 with TRBJ1-1; D gene unclear. The CDR3 is 13 amino acids. Germline CDR1 SGHTA, CDR2 FQGNSA. Trimming cost V 5 bases and J 1 base, with 8 bases left between them. The CDR3 bases are TGTGCCAGCAGCACTCAAGGGAACACTGAAGCTTTCTTT. This encodes CASSTQGNTEAFF.

This rearrangement joins TRBV2 to TRBJ1-1; unclear D gene. The CDR3 is 14 amino acids. Per germline, CDR1 SNHLY and CDR2 FYNNEI. V was clipped by 6 bases and J by 0 bases, with 11 bases between them. CDR3 in DNA: TGTGCCAGCAGGGAGGGTTTAGTGAACACTGAAGCTTTCTTT. Protein product: CASREGLVNTEAFF.

A single count supports this clone. The chain recombines TRBV19 with TRBJ2-3; possible D gene TRBD2, 5 bases. V was shortened by 6 bases and J by 2 bases, with 18 bases between the two germline ends. Germline V gene sequence: CDR1 LNHDA, CDR2 SQIVND (reference sequence). This CDR3 contains 16 residues. CDR3 loop: CASRPGRELITDTQYF. The DNA for the CDR3 is TGTGCCAGTAGGCCCGGTCGGGAATTAATCACAGATACGCAGTATTTT.

The J gene is TRBJ1-1, the V gene TRBV30; 8 nucleotides line up with TRBD1. The CDR3 contains 14 residues. The germline CDR1 and CDR2 sequences are GTSNPN and SVGIG (reference sequence). Trimming cost V 4 bases and J 1 base; bases outside gene matches: 5. CDR3 bases: TGTGCCTGGACTATGGACAGGGAGAACACTGAAGCTTTCTTT. Its translation is CAWTMDRENTEAFF.

This clone was seen a single time. The chain uses TRBV18 and TRBJ2-5; 11 bases align to TRBD2. This CDR3 comprises 17 residues. Trimming removed 3 bases from V and 2 bases from J; junction bases left unmatched: 8. Looked up from germline, CDR1 is KGHSH and CDR2 is LQKENI. The CDR3 loop reads CASSPAGTSGYQETQYF. DNA of the CDR3: TGTGCCAGCTCACCCGCCGGGACTAGCGGTTATCAAGAGACCCAGTACTTC. Using reference TRBV18 and TRBJ2-5 for the parts outside the CDR3, the full variable domain is NAGVMQNPRHLVRRRGQEARLRCSPMKGHSHVYWYRQLPEEGLKFMVYLQKENIIDESGMPKERFSAEFPKEGPSILRIQQVVRGDSAAYFCASSPAGTSGYQETQYFGPGTRLLVL.

The chain recombines TRBV3-1 (or the pseudogene TRBV3-2) with TRBJ2-1; D remains ambiguous. Trimming removed 4 bases from V and 5 bases from J, with 6 bases in between. This CDR3 spans 12 amino acids. CDR1 is LGHDT, CDR2 YNNKEL, per germline (reference sequence). For the CDR3, the DNA is TGTGCCAGCAGCCCGTCCCACAATGAGCAGTTCTTC. Its protein is CASSPSHNEQFF.

The chain joins TRBV5-1 to TRBJ1-1, with D unresolved. The germline V gene has CDR1 SGHRS and CDR2 YFSETQ. Between the trimmed V and J ends, which lost 2 bases and 0 bases, there was a span of 17 bases. This CDR3 spans 17 amino acids. CDR3 DNA: TGCGCCAGCAGCTTTTTCCCCCTAGAGGGCATGAACACTGAAGCTTTCTTT. Its protein is CASSFFPLEGMNTEAFF.

This chain uses TRBV6-5 with TRBJ1-2; no firm D call. V gave up 2 bases and J gave up 10 bases, with 14 bases separating them. There are 13 residues in the CDR3. CDR1 is MNHEY and CDR2 is SVGAGI in the germline V gene. The CDR3 reads CASSYGVSQVYTF. The CDR3, as DNA: TGTGCCAGCAGTTACGGGGTGTCCCAGGTCTACACCTTC.

DNA of the CDR3: TGTGCCAGCAGTCTGGAGGGAGGGCCGCCAGATACGCAGTATTTT. Its translation is CASSLEGGPPDTQYF. The V and J genes are TRBV2 and TRBJ2-3; 7 bases line up with TRBD2. Trimming at V came to 5 bases and at J to 4 bases, leaving 9 bases not matched to a gene. The germline V gene has CDR1 SNHLY and CDR2 FYNNEI. CDR3 size: 15 residues.

V is TRBV4-3 and J is TRBJ2-3; 7 nucleotides line up with TRBD2. Germline V gene lookup returns CDR1 LGHNA and CDR2 YSLEER. Trimming at V came to 1 base and at J to 5 bases, leaving 6 bases not matched to a gene. The CDR3 covers 15 residues. The chain's CDR3 is CASSQGRREGDTQYF. The CDR3 coding sequence is TGCGCCAGCAGCCAAGGGCGCAGGGAGGGAGATACGCAGTATTTT.

This rearrangement joins TRBV19 to TRBJ1-5; possible D gene TRBD1, 6 bases. Germline values: CDR1 LNHDA, CDR2 SQIVND (reference sequence). The V end was cut by 11 bases, the J end by 1 base, with 21 bases between. There are 16 residues in the CDR3. CDR3 loop: CASTTGTGLSNQPQHF. The CDR3 DNA follows: TGTGCCTCCACTACAGGGACCGGTTTGAGCAATCAGCCCCAGCATTTT. The variable domain in full, with the rest retrieved from reference TRBV19 and TRBJ1-5, is DGGITQSPKYLFRKEGQNVTLSCEQNLNHDAMYWYRQDPGQGLRLIYYSQIVNDFQKGDIAEGYSVSREKKESFPLTVTSAQKNPTAFYLCASTTGTGLSNQPQHFGDGTRLSIL.

The V gene is TRBV10-3, the J gene TRBJ1-3; 8 positions agree with TRBD1. This CDR3 comprises 16 residues. The germline V gene has CDR1 ENHRY and CDR2 SYGVKD. V shed 6 bases and J 0 bases; nucleotides not matched to a gene: 7. CDR3 in DNA: TGTGCCATCAGCGGACAGGGTGCCGACTCTGGAAACACCATATATTTT. Translating gives CAISGQGADSGNTIYF.

The gene calls are TRBV4-1 and TRBJ1-2; D remains unclear. Trimming removed 0 bases from V and 6 bases from J, with 14 bases in between. The CDR3 is 15 residues long. The germline V gene encodes CDR1 MGHRA and CDR2 YSYEKL. The CDR3 protein is CASSQEINRIDGYTF. CDR3 coding DNA: TGCGCCAGCAGCCAAGAAATCAACCGGATCGATGGCTACACCTTC.